This T cell receptor beta chain derives from a study of blood T cell repertoires in COVID-19. The CDR3 covers 17 residues. J lost 10 bases, V lost 2 bases, and 16 bases had no gene match. Germline V gene data show CDR1 as WNHNN and CDR2 as SYGVQD (reference sequence). Per the study methods: For nucleated cells, counts were estimated from reference gene primer amplification. Assay: immunoSEQ multiplex PCR; the TCRdb copy retains only in-frame clones and omits some. V and J calls plus clone size are reproduced from that table; the DNA served to infer D and trimming. The sample lists around 160,000 clones, about 86% occurring once.

Sequencing was performed on peripheral blood. The sequence derives from a man in his sixties with acute or convalescent COVID-19. The chain recombines TRBV10-1 with TRBJ2-1; 8 bases agree with TRBD2. CDR3 DNA sequence: TGCGCCAGCAGTGAGGAAGCTAGCGGGCCGATGATTGAGGAGCAGTTCTTC. It is translated as CASSEEASGPMIEEQFF.